Presented here are 23 T cell receptor beta chains from one specimen sequenced in a study of shared clonotypes between healthy human individuals. The table came from immunoSEQ multiplex PCR; TCRdb's copy has only in-frame clones and leaves some out. The sample contains approximately 620,000 clones, less than 98% of which appear only once. Sequencing used naive CD4+ T cells sorted from blood. Described subset: CD45RA+ positively selected. These receptors all stem from a woman younger than 45 in good health.

The rearrangement links TRBV27 to TRBJ2-5; D call uncertain. The end of the DNA fits TRBJ2-7 better, so the J call may be wrong. Looked up from germline, CDR1 is MNHEY and CDR2 is SMNVEV (reference sequence). This CDR3 comprises 13 residues. The CDR3 here is CASSLAGRYEQYF. The CDR3 DNA reads TGTGCCAGCAGTTTAGCCGGCAGATACGAGCAGTACTTC.

The chain recombines TRBV18 with TRBJ1-3, with a tentative D call TRBD1 (5 bases). Germline loops: CDR1 KGHSH, CDR2 LQKENI. The V gene lost 0 bases and the J gene lost 0 bases, with 24 bases spanning the gap. There are 21 residues in the CDR3. CDR3 protein: CASSPPKIGRDGSLSGNTIYF. The CDR3 nucleotides read TGTGCCAGCTCACCACCGAAAATCGGACGGGACGGATCTCTCTCTGGAAACACCATATATTTT.

The V call is TRBV28, the J call TRBJ1-2, with TRBD1 as a possible D gene (5 bases). The germline V gene has CDR1 MDHEN and CDR2 SYDVKM. The CDR3 totals 12 residues. Trimming stripped 5 bases from V and 4 bases from J, with 8 bases between. CDR3 residues: CASSRTIYGYTF. CDR3 DNA: TGTGCCAGCAGTCGGACAATCTATGGCTACACCTTC.

The chain employs TRBV10-3 and TRBJ1-1; D might be TRBD1 (6 bases). Germline CDR1 and CDR2: ENHRY and SYGVKD. Trimming left V 6 bases short and J 0 bases short, with 11 bases between. This CDR3 comprises 14 residues. The CDR3 loop is CAIRTQGLNTEAFF. As DNA, the CDR3 is TGTGCCATCAGGACACAGGGCTTGAACACTGAAGCTTTCTTT.

V gene TRBV5-1 combines with J gene TRBJ1-2; 11 positions match TRBD1. The V and J ends lost 0 bases and 2 bases, in that order; junction bases with no gene match: 6. This CDR3 has 17 residues. Germline V CDR1 and CDR2: SGHRS, YFSETQ. CDR3 residues: CASSLEWTGGQNYGYTF. Here the CDR3 DNA reads TGCGCCAGCAGCTTGGAATGGACAGGGGGCCAGAACTATGGCTACACCTTC. Supplemented by reference TRBV5-1 and TRBJ1-2, the full variable domain reads KAGVTQTPRYLIKTRGQQVTLSCSPISGHRSVSWYQQTPGQGLQFLFEYFSETQRNKGNFPGRFSGRQFSNSRSEMNVSTLELGDSALYLCASSLEWTGGQNYGYTFGSGTRLTVV.

The chain employs TRBV7-6 and TRBJ2-7; D possibly matches TRBD1 or TRBD2 (5 bases each). The V gene lost 6 bases and the J gene lost 7 bases, with 16 bases spanning the gap. The length of the CDR3 is 13 residues. Germline V gives CDR1 SGHVS, CDR2 FNYEAQ. The CDR3 protein is CASRREQVLEQYF. CDR3 bases: TGTGCCAGCAGACGGGAACAGGTACTGGAGCAGTACTTC.

The chain links TRBV5-1 to TRBJ2-7; 10 nucleotides match TRBD1. The V gene end was trimmed by 4 bases and the J gene end by 2 bases; junction bases not matched to a gene: 6. Germline CDR1 SGHRS, CDR2 YFSETQ. CDR3 size: 15 residues. The CDR3 protein is CASSQGTGAPYEQYF. The CDR3, as DNA: TGCGCCAGCAGCCAGGGGACAGGGGCCCCCTACGAGCAGTACTTC.

There are a few counts of this clone. This chain joins TRBV6-6 and TRBJ1-1, with D possibly TRBD1 on 5 matching bases. The V and J ends lost 6 bases and 1 base respectively, with 9 bases between them. Germline assignment: CDR1 MNHNY and CDR2 SVGAGI (reference sequence). The CDR3 is made up of 13 amino acids. The chain's CDR3 is CASRLTENTEAFF. The CDR3 DNA sequence: TGTGCCAGCAGGCTGACAGAGAACACTGAAGCTTTCTTT.

V gene TRBV5-4 combines with J gene TRBJ1-1; D gene unclear. Germline CDR1 is SGHNT and CDR2 is YYREEE (reference sequence). Trimming stripped 3 bases from V and 0 bases from J, with 6 bases between. The CDR3 consists of 13 residues. CDR3 in amino acids: CASSWALNTEAFF. DNA for the CDR3: TGTGCCAGCAGCTGGGCTTTGAACACTGAAGCTTTCTTT.

The V gene is TRBV10-3, the J gene TRBJ2-3; D might be TRBD2 (6 bases). The CDR3 has 15 residues. The V end was cut by 1 base, the J end by 0 bases, with 8 bases between. Germline-derived CDR1 and CDR2 are ENHRY and SYGVKD. CDR3 nucleotides: TGTGCCATCAGTGAGTGGGGGACTAGCACAGATACGCAGTATTTT. It yields the protein CAISEWGTSTDTQYF.

The V gene is TRBV4-1, the J gene TRBJ2-7, with TRBD2 matching 8 bases. After removal of 0 bases from V and 10 bases from J, the junction contained 8 bases not matched to a gene. CDR1 and CDR2 (germline): MGHRA, YSYEKL. The CDR3 length is 14 residues. This CDR3 is CASSQELAGRNQYF. In DNA, the CDR3 is TGCGCCAGCAGCCAAGAGTTAGCGGGAAGAAATCAGTACTTC.

This chain links TRBV18 with TRBJ2-2; D is ambiguous. CDR3 size: 17 residues. Germline V lookup: CDR1 KGHSH, CDR2 LQKENI. The germline V and J ends were trimmed by 3 bases and 1 base, with 15 bases remaining between them. DNA of the CDR3: TGTGCCAGCTCACCGAACACTGTGTCTGGGAACACCGGGGAGCTGTTTTTT. Its protein is CASSPNTVSGNTGELFF.

The table lists this clone with a count of one. Other DNA sequences in this specimen translate into the identical CDR3. The chain couples TRBV19 to TRBJ1-5; 8 nucleotides line up with TRBD1. V lost 4 bases to trimming and J lost 1 base; unmatched junction nucleotides: 3. The CDR3 runs to 15 residues. CDR1 LNHDA and CDR2 SQIVND come from the germline V gene (reference sequence). CDR3 DNA sequence: TGTGCCAGTAGTACAAGGACAGGGAGCAATCAGCCCCAGCATTTT. Amino acids: CASSTRTGSNQPQHF.

The V gene is TRBV5-1, the J gene TRBJ2-5; no firm D call. This CDR3 is 12 amino acids long. V lost 7 bases, J lost 1 base, and 8 bases lay in between. Germline V CDR1 and CDR2: SGHRS, YFSETQ. CDR3 sequence reads: CASAQTQETQYF. The CDR3 nucleotides read TGCGCCAGCGCGCAGACCCAAGAGACCCAGTACTTC.

This chain uses TRBV6-1 with TRBJ1-4; maybe TRBD1 (5 bases). Trimming took 5 bases from V and 6 from J, leaving 13 bases between them. Germline V gives CDR1 MNHNS, CDR2 SASEGT. This CDR3 is 14 amino acids long. CDR3 loop: CASSSAGPDEKLFF. The CDR3 DNA sequence: TGTGCCAGCAGTTCCGCAGGGCCGGATGAAAAACTGTTTTTT.

This chain uses TRBV11-3 with TRBJ2-3; either TRBD1 or TRBD2 may fit D (6 bases each). The CDR3 sequence is 13 residues long. V was cut by 2 bases and J by 6 bases, with 9 bases left in between. In germline, CDR1 is SGHNT, CDR2 YENEEA. DNA for the CDR3: TGTGCCAGCAGCTTACTGGGGGGCGATACGCAGTATTTT. Its protein is CASSLLGGDTQYF.

About this clone itself: The same CDR3 can be traced to other DNA sequences in this sample. The gene calls are TRBV28 and TRBJ2-1, with a tentative D call TRBD2 (5 bases). The CDR3 sequence is 13 residues long. Germline V gene data show CDR1 as MDHEN and CDR2 as SYDVKM. V gave up 4 bases and J gave up 3 bases, with 7 bases separating them. The CDR3 protein is CASSSGLYNEQFF. The CDR3 DNA is TGTGCCAGCAGTTCCGGACTCTACAATGAGCAGTTCTTC.

About this clone: At one boundary the junction diverges from the germline segment, which might be a read error. This rearrangement joins TRBV7-8 to TRBJ2-1, with D maybe TRBD2 (6 bases). The CDR3 is made up of 14 amino acids. Germline lookup yields CDR1 SGHVS and CDR2 FQNEAQ. CDR3 loop: CASSLARGLNERFF. The CDR3, as DNA: TGTGCCAGCAGCTTAGCGAGGGGACTCAATGAGCGGTTCTTC.

The chain has TRBV18 and TRBJ2-7; D is perhaps TRBD1 or TRBD2 (5 bases each). V lost 2 bases and J 2 bases, leaving 13 bases between the germline ends. The CDR3 totals 15 residues. Germline V gene sequence: CDR1 KGHSH, CDR2 LQKENI. Here the CDR3 reads CASSPSGTETYEQYF. CDR3 DNA: TGTGCCAGCTCACCAAGTGGGACGGAGACCTACGAGCAGTACTTC.

The table lists this clone with a few counts. The V gene is TRBV28, the J gene TRBJ1-5, with 7 bases matching TRBD1. The CDR3 contains 17 residues. The V gene's germline CDR1 is MDHEN and CDR2 SYDVKM. V lost 2 bases and J lost 6; bases outside the gene matches: 13. The CDR3 DNA reads as TGTGCCAGCAGTTTACCCGGGACAGCACCAGGTAGTCAGCCCCAGCATTTT. Translating gives CASSLPGTAPGSQPQHF.

This chain joins TRBV7-8 and TRBJ2-1; unclear D gene. Per germline, CDR1 SGHVS and CDR2 FQNEAQ. Trimming stripped 3 bases from V and 0 bases from J, with 24 bases between. The CDR3 is made up of 20 amino acids. This chain's CDR3 is CASSLPPPVRLLNSYNEQFF. CDR3 bases: TGTGCCAGCAGCTTGCCTCCCCCTGTTCGTCTACTTAACTCCTACAATGAGCAGTTCTTC.

V gene TRBV29-1 combines with J gene TRBJ2-3; 12 bases are shared with TRBD2. V shed 6 bases, J shed 5 bases, and the junction held 6 bases outside the gene matches. The germline V gene has CDR1 SQVTM and CDR2 ANQGSEA. This CDR3 comprises 14 residues. Here the CDR3 DNA reads TGCAGCGTGACACTAGCGGGAGGATTAGATACGCAGTATTTT. It specifies CSVTLAGGLDTQYF.

CDR3 DNA: TGCGCCAGCAGCTTGGCACAGGGCCTCTCCTACGAGCAGTACTTC. Translation gives CASSLAQGLSYEQYF. The chain employs TRBV5-1 and TRBJ2-7; D may be TRBD1 (6 bases). The V end was cut by 0 bases, the J end by 0 bases, with 10 bases between. The CDR3 sequence is 15 residues long. From germline, CDR1 is SGHRS and CDR2 YFSETQ.